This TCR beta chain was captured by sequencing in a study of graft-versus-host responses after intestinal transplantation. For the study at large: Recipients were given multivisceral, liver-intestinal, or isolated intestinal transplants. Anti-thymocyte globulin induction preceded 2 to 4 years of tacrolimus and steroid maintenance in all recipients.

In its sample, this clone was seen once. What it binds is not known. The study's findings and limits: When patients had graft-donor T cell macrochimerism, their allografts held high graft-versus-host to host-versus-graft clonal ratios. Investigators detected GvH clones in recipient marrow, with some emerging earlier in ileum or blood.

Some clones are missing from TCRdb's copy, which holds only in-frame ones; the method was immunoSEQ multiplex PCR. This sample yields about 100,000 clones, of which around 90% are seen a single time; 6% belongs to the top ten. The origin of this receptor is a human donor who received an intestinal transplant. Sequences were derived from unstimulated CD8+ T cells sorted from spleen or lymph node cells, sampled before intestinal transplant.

This chain's CDR3 is CASSEGGREYEQYF. DNA of the CDR3: TGCGCCAGCAGTGAAGGGGGTAGGGAATACGAGCAGTACTTC. The chain carries TRBV10-1 and TRBJ2-7; possible D gene TRBD1, 6 bases. The CDR3 is 14 residues long. The V end was cut by 3 bases, the J end by 4 bases, with 13 bases between. Germline CDR1 reads WNHNN; CDR2 reads SYGVQD (reference sequence).